A selection of T cell receptor beta chains follows, all from one sample in a study of identical twins. TCRdb fed the 5' RACE reads into MiXCR, producing one record per CDR3 protein. The data show roughly 260,000 distinct CDR3 sequences, about 7.5% seen once. These same data were also listed under a study on yellow fever vaccine responses in identical twins.

Sequencing was performed on CD8+ T cells sorted from blood. The receptors come from a woman between 18 and 29 years old in good health. Both conserved end residues are trimmed from each CDR3. Fields, in order: clone size, J gene, V gene, CDR3 protein. Part of the rows lack a size; the others show once, few, many or a class for expanded clones.

size: many; J: TRBJ1-1; V: TRBV5-1; CDR3: ASSDWNTEAF
size: NA; J: TRBJ1-1; V: TRBV28; CDR3: ASQGAVGTEAF
size: NA; J: TRBJ1-3; V: TRBV7-9; CDR3: ASSGQLSGNTIY
size: few; J: TRBJ2-7; V: TRBV27; CDR3: ASKRGTGFYEQY
size: NA; J: TRBJ2-5; V: TRBV3-1; CDR3: ASSQPTEVSLETQY
size: few; J: TRBJ2-3; V: TRBV12-3/TRBV12-4; CDR3: ASSSPGWGADTQY
size: many; J: TRBJ2-7; V: TRBV27; CDR3: ASSFSKLGEQY
size: NA; J: TRBJ2-5; V: TRBV5-5; CDR3: ASSFVGASETQY
size: few; J: TRBJ1-2; V: TRBV12-3/TRBV12-4; CDR3: ASSLAGWHGYT
size: few; J: TRBJ2-7; V: TRBV12-3/TRBV12-4; CDR3: ASSLTGGSVYEQY
size: NA; J: TRBJ2-2; V: TRBV6-1; CDR3: ASSPNPGTWNTGELF
size: few; J: TRBJ2-7; V: TRBV7-9; CDR3: ASSLEVAGTYEQY
size: many; J: TRBJ2-3; V: TRBV28; CDR3: ASSYRTGSTDTQY
size: many; J: TRBJ2-5; V: TRBV15; CDR3: ATSREATRETQY
size: NA; J: TRBJ2-7; V: TRBV10-2; CDR3: ASSGAGNYEQY
size: NA; J: TRBJ2-1; V: TRBV2; CDR3: ASEAGGFYNEQF
size: many; J: TRBJ2-3; V: TRBV5-1; CDR3: ASSSGTGYTTDTQY
size: NA; J: TRBJ2-5; V: TRBV7-7; CDR3: ASSPDIAGEQETQY
size: many; J: TRBJ1-3; V: TRBV5-1; CDR3: ASSSDPIDTIY
size: many; J: TRBJ1-5; V: TRBV15; CDR3: ATSRAGEGQPQH
size: many; J: TRBJ2-7; V: TRBV12-3/TRBV12-4; CDR3: ASSPASLGTYEQY
size: NA; J: TRBJ2-1; V: TRBV12-3/TRBV12-4; CDR3: ASSTDRNLEQF
size: many; J: TRBJ2-1; V: TRBV18; CDR3: ASSPAASGGNEQF
size: many; J: TRBJ2-7; V: TRBV29-1; CDR3: SVASGRPSYEQY
size: few; J: TRBJ2-3; V: TRBV5-1; CDR3: ASSQTGPYGDTQY
size: NA; J: TRBJ2-7; V: TRBV19; CDR3: ASNTGQDFYEQY
size: NA; J: TRBJ2-1; V: TRBV4-2; CDR3: ASSGGVGTYNEQF
size: many; J: TRBJ2-7; V: TRBV7-9; CDR3: ASSGLAGATYEQY
size: NA; J: TRBJ2-3; V: TRBV7-9; CDR3: ASSLPGTSRYTQY
size: few; J: TRBJ2-3; V: TRBV11-2; CDR3: ASSLSYRGTDTQY
size: NA; J: TRBJ2-1; V: TRBV12-3/TRBV12-4; CDR3: ASSHPGLAGASYNEQF
size: many; J: TRBJ2-3; V: TRBV4-2; CDR3: ASSQDIPSTDTQY
size: NA; J: TRBJ2-1; V: TRBV12-3/TRBV12-4; CDR3: ASSLAYGTGNEQF
size: NA; J: TRBJ1-2; V: TRBV29-1; CDR3: SVDGQVGYT
size: many; J: TRBJ2-1; V: TRBV7-9; CDR3: ASSLVWGLGNEQF